The 5 T cell receptor beta chains presented below share a single source sample, sequenced in a study of neoadjuvant nivolumab and ipilimumab in lung cancer. The data were produced by immunoSEQ multiplex PCR, yet TCRdb's version contains in-frame clones alone and is incomplete. The sample lists more than 10,000 clones, roughly 95% occurring once. Sequencing used peripheral blood, obtained after neoadjuvant nivolumab, alone or with ipilimumab, at or shortly before surgery. The source is an adult with non-small cell lung cancer.

The CDR3 nucleotides are TGTGCCCTCAGGGGGACTAGCACAGATACGCAGTATTTT. Encoded protein: CALRGTSTDTQYF. The rearrangement links TRBV30 to TRBJ2-3, with TRBD1 as a possible D gene (7 bases). Germline V gene sequence: CDR1 GTSNPN, CDR2 SVGIG (reference sequence). With 8 bases removed from V and 0 bases from J, the gap between germline ends came to 12 bases. This CDR3 contains 13 residues. Supplemented by reference TRBV30 and TRBJ2-3, the full variable domain reads SQTIHQWPATLVQPVGSPLSLECTVEGTSNPNLYWYRQAAGRGLQLLFYSVGIGQISSEVPQNLSASRPQDRQFILSSKKLLLSDSGFYLCALRGTSTDTQYFGPGTRLTVL.

The V call is TRBV9, the J call TRBJ2-7; tentative D call: TRBD2 (5 bases). The CDR3 is 13 residues long. Trimming left V 0 bases short and J 4 bases short, with 8 bases between. Looked up from germline, CDR1 is SGDLS and CDR2 is YYNGEE. CDR3 region: CASSVGGQYEQYF. CDR3 bases: TGTGCCAGCAGCGTAGGCGGGCAGTACGAGCAGTACTTC.

The V call is TRBV6-6, the J call TRBJ2-3; D gene uncertain. The CDR3 spans 13 residues. Germline CDR1 reads MNHNY; CDR2 reads SVGAGI (reference sequence). Deletions cut 5 bases from V and 4 bases from J, with 10 bases between. The DNA for the CDR3 is TGTGCCAGCAGTCGAGGCCGAGCAGATACGCAGTATTTT. It is translated as CASSRGRADTQYF.

This chain connects TRBV2 to TRBJ1-3, with a tentative D call TRBD1 (5 bases). The CDR3 is made up of 17 amino acids. V dropped 5 bases and J dropped 0 bases, with 17 bases sitting between them. Germline V lookup: CDR1 SNHLY, CDR2 FYNNEI. The CDR3 here is CASSPGVGGRSGNTIYF. Written as DNA, the CDR3 is TGTGCCAGCAGTCCCGGTGTGGGGGGACGCTCTGGAAACACCATATATTTT.

The rearrangement uses TRBV29-1 and TRBJ2-3; possibly TRBD2 for D (6 bases). CDR1 and CDR2 (germline): SQVTM, ANQGSEA. This CDR3 spans 14 amino acids. V gave up 4 bases and J gave up 1 base, with 12 bases separating them. The CDR3 nucleotides are TGCAGCGTTGGAGGAGGGAGCGGCACAGATACGCAGTATTTT. Translating it yields CSVGGGSGTDTQYF.